This TCR beta chain stems from a study of blood T cell repertoires in COVID-19. Clones were sequenced by immunoSEQ multiplex PCR, and TCRdb holds only the in-frame ones, with some missing. Among 60,000 or so clones listed, almost 90% were seen once. Sequences were obtained from peripheral blood. This TCR was recovered from a man aged 55 to 70 with active COVID-19.

CDR3 amino acids: CASSYGHQGFGQPQHF. The CDR3 DNA reads TGTGCCAGCAGTTACGGGCACCAGGGATTTGGTCAGCCCCAGCATTTT. The J gene is TRBJ1-5, the V gene TRBV6-2 or TRBV6-3; D may be TRBD1 (5 bases). The CDR3 is 16 residues long. CDR1 MNHEY and CDR2 SVGEGT come from the germline V gene. Trimming took off 2 bases at V and 6 bases at J, with 17 bases between the two ends.